This entry lists 8 T cell receptor beta chains sequenced from one sample in a study of blood T cells in healthy people across ages. Next came a second PCR, run for about 6 to 12 cycles, which used a sample-barcoded 5' primer along with a J-beta primer mix. TCRdb passed the 5' RACE reads through MiXCR, listing each CDR3 protein once. In the table there are about 680,000 distinct CDR3 sequences, around 45% of which are singletons. Material for sequencing was blood. These receptors originate from a woman in her sixties in good health.

The chain has TRBV7-9 and TRBJ1-4; 8 nucleotides line up with TRBD1. This CDR3 is 15 amino acids long. V shed 4 bases and J 5 bases; nucleotides not matched to a gene: 6. CDR1 SEHNR and CDR2 FQNEAQ come from the germline V gene (reference sequence). The CDR3, as DNA: TGTGCCAGCAGCTCAAGGGGACAGGACAATGAAAAACTGTTTTTT. Its protein is CASSSRGQDNEKLFF.

CDR3 sequence reads: CSVVRPATYNEQFF. The CDR3 DNA reads TGCAGCGTTGTCCGACCCGCTACCTACAATGAGCAGTTCTTC. The chain links TRBV29-1 to TRBJ2-1; D remains ambiguous. Germline V lookup: CDR1 SQVTM, CDR2 ANQGSEA. The CDR3 has 14 amino acids. Trimming stripped 4 bases from V and 2 bases from J, with 12 bases between.

This clonotype was recorded a few times. The chain employs TRBV20-1 and TRBJ2-7; 7 bases fit TRBD2. CDR1 is DFQATT and CDR2 is SNEGSKA in the germline V gene (reference sequence). This CDR3 spans 13 amino acids. J lost 4 bases, V lost 5 bases, and 8 bases had no gene match. As DNA, the CDR3 is TGCAGTGCTGGAGCGGGAAGTCGTTACGAGCAGTACTTC. The encoded protein is CSAGAGSRYEQYF.

This clonotype was seen many times. The rearrangement uses TRBV6-1 and TRBJ2-1; a weak D match, TRBD1 (5 bases). Germline CDR1 MNHNS, CDR2 SASEGT. Deletions cut 5 bases from V and 10 bases from J, with 15 bases between. CDR3 length: 13 residues. The CDR3 reads CASSRQSWEEQFF. The CDR3 nucleotides read TGTGCCAGCAGTAGACAGAGTTGGGAAGAGCAGTTCTTC.

This clonotype was seen more than once but under ten times. V gene TRBV24-1 combines with J gene TRBJ2-5, with 10 bases lining up with TRBD1. Germline CDR1 reads KGHDR; CDR2 reads SFDVKD. V lost 9 bases, J lost 5 bases, and 11 bases stayed unmatched. The CDR3 has 15 residues. The CDR3 sequence: CATGRTGGMGETQYF. CDR3 sequence (DNA): TGTGCCACCGGACGGACAGGGGGTATGGGTGAGACCCAGTACTTC.

V usage is TRBV12-3 or TRBV12-4 and J usage is TRBJ2-5, with 12 bases identical to TRBD2. The CDR3 contains 16 residues. The V and J ends lost 5 bases and 2 bases, in that order; junction bases with no gene match: 6. The CDR3 protein is CASSIQLAGGQETQYF. As DNA, the CDR3 is TGTGCCAGCAGTATACAGCTAGCGGGAGGGCAAGAGACCCAGTACTTC.

This clonotype was seen a single time. The rearrangement uses TRBV20-1 and TRBJ2-1; D possibly corresponds to TRBD2 (5 bases). The CDR3 extends over 14 amino acids. V shed 6 bases and J shed 5 bases, with 17 bases lying between them. Germline V gene data show CDR1 as DFQATT and CDR2 as SNEGSKA (reference sequence). CDR3 region: CSASAVLGNNEQFF. DNA for the CDR3: TGCAGTGCCTCAGCGGTCCTGGGCAACAATGAGCAGTTCTTC.

The gene calls are TRBV29-1 and TRBJ2-6; D gene ambiguous. V dropped 4 bases and J dropped 8 bases, with 12 bases sitting between them. The CDR3 length is 13 residues. Germline V lookup: CDR1 SQVTM, CDR2 ANQGSEA. CDR3: CSVGFMGTNVLTF. The DNA for the CDR3 is TGCAGCGTTGGTTTCATGGGGACCAACGTCCTGACTTTC. Together with reference TRBV29-1 and TRBJ2-6, the CDR3 gives the full variable domain: SAVISQKPSRDICQRGTSLTIQCQVDSQVTMMFWYRQQPGQSLTLIATANQGSEATYESGFVIDKFPISRPNLTFSTLTVSNMSPEDSSIYLCSVGFMGTNVLTFGAGSRLTVL.